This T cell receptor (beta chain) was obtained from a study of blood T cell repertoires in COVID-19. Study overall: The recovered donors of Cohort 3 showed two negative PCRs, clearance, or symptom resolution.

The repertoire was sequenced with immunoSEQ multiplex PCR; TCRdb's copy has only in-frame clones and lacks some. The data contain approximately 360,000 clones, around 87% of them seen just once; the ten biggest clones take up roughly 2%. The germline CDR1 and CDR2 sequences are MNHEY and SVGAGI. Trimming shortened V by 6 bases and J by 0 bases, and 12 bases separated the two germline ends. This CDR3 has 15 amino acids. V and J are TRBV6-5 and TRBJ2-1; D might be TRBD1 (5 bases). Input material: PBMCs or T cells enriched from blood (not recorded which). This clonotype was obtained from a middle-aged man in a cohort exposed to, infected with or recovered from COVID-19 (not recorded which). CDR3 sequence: CASRLGRSSYNEQFF. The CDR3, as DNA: TGTGCCAGCAGGTTGGGGCGGAGCTCCTACAATGAGCAGTTCTTC.